The 12 T cell receptor beta chains presented below share a single source sample, sequenced in a study of blood T cell repertoires in COVID-19. Clones were read by immunoSEQ multiplex PCR, and TCRdb kept only the in-frame ones, dropping some. The data hold roughly 230,000 clones, with around 82% observed a single time. The sequencing sample was made of peripheral blood. The receptor source for this set is a man between 40 and 49 years old with active or convalescent COVID-19.

J is TRBJ1-6 and V is TRBV25-1; D unresolved. This CDR3 region has 14 residues. The V and J ends lost 5 bases and 4 bases respectively, with 9 bases between them. Germline V gene lookup returns CDR1 MGHDK and CDR2 SYGVNS. The CDR3 loop reads CASSITDYNSPLHF. The CDR3 coding sequence is TGTGCCAGCAGTATCACTGATTATAATTCACCCCTCCACTTT.

This clone has only a few counts. The V call is TRBV29-1, the J call TRBJ1-1; D is perhaps TRBD1 (6 bases). Germline CDR1 reads SQVTM; CDR2 reads ANQGSEA. The CDR3 runs 14 residues. The V end lost 3 bases, the J end lost 2 bases, and 13 bases lay between the germline ends. CDR3 protein: CSVETGGLNTEAFF. CDR3 coding DNA: TGCAGCGTTGAGACAGGCGGACTCAACACTGAAGCTTTCTTT.

The genes are TRBV30 and TRBJ2-7; 7 nucleotides align to TRBD1. The length of the CDR3 is 12 residues. The V gene end was trimmed by 5 bases and the J gene end by 5 bases; junction bases not matched to a gene: 6. CDR1 and CDR2 (germline): GTSNPN, SVGIG (reference sequence). The DNA for the CDR3 is TGTGCCTGGTGGGACAGCGCCAACGAGCAGTACTTC. It encodes CAWWDSANEQYF.

This clone was counted only a few times. This chain connects TRBV5-1 to TRBJ2-2; TRBD1 matches at 10 bases. The length of the CDR3 is 15 residues. The trim removed 1 base at V and 7 bases at J, leaving 4 bases unmatched. Germline loops: CDR1 SGHRS, CDR2 YFSETQ. CDR3 coding DNA: TGCGCCAGCAGCTTGCGGACAGGGGGAATCGGGGAGCTGTTTTTT. Protein product: CASSLRTGGIGELFF. The variable domain in full, completed from reference TRBV5-1 and TRBJ2-2, reads KAGVTQTPRYLIKTRGQQVTLSCSPISGHRSVSWYQQTPGQGLQFLFEYFSETQRNKGNFPGRFSGRQFSNSRSEMNVSTLELGDSALYLCASSLRTGGIGELFFGEGSRLTVL.

In the case of this clone: In the same sample, other DNA sequences code for this CDR3. The V gene is TRBV5-1, the J gene TRBJ2-5; D possibly corresponds to TRBD2 (5 bases). The CDR3 is made up of 14 amino acids. The ends were cut back, 0 bases at V and 2 bases at J, with 8 bases in the middle. CDR1 SGHRS and CDR2 YFSETQ come from the germline V gene. This CDR3 reads CASSLAGTQETQYF. DNA of the CDR3: TGCGCCAGCAGCTTGGCGGGAACTCAAGAGACCCAGTACTTC.

This clone has just a few counts. V usage is TRBV12-5 and J usage is TRBJ1-3; 8 bases match TRBD1. Germline loops: CDR1 LGHNT, CDR2 FRNRAP. This CDR3 is 14 amino acids long. The J segment lost 7 bases and the V segment lost 7 bases, leaving 9 bases of the junction unmatched. CDR3 residues: CASEEGQGGNTIYF. CDR3 in DNA: TGTGCTAGTGAGGAAGGACAGGGCGGGAACACCATATATTTT.

The chain links TRBV7-2 to TRBJ2-7; D gene unclear. Germline V gene data show CDR1 as SGHTA and CDR2 as FQGNSA. This CDR3 spans 14 amino acids. Trimming took off 1 base at V and 3 bases at J, with 10 bases between the two ends. In nucleotides, the CDR3 is TGTGCCAGCAGCTTAGGGTACCATAGCTACGAGCAGTACTTC. The encoded protein is CASSLGYHSYEQYF.

This clone was recorded once. The J gene is TRBJ1-1, the V gene TRBV30; 7 positions match TRBD1. Germline V gene lookup returns CDR1 GTSNPN and CDR2 SVGIG (reference sequence). The V and J ends lost 2 bases and 1 base, in that order; junction bases with no gene match: 7. The CDR3 totals 15 residues. The DNA for the CDR3 is TGTGCCTGGAGTCGCGTGGCAGGGGGGAACACTGAAGCTTTCTTT. This translates into CAWSRVAGGNTEAFF.

The chain uses TRBV19 and TRBJ1-1; 10 bases agree with TRBD1. J lost 6 bases, V lost 9 bases, and 16 bases had no gene match. CDR3 length equals 16 residues. Germline V lookup: CDR1 LNHDA, CDR2 SQIVND (reference sequence). The CDR3 protein is CASTRTGFDRGPEAFF. CDR3 nucleotide sequence: TGTGCCAGCACACGTACAGGGTTTGACAGGGGGCCTGAAGCTTTCTTT.

V and J are TRBV18 and TRBJ2-5; TRBD2 matches at 7 bases. Germline values: CDR1 KGHSH, CDR2 LQKENI. J lost 3 bases, V lost 3 bases, and 7 bases had no gene match. The CDR3 sequence is 15 residues long. As DNA, the CDR3 is TGTGCCAGCTCACCCTACCGGGGGGAAAAAGAGACCCAGTACTTC. It encodes CASSPYRGEKETQYF.

The table lists this clone with a count of one. The V gene is TRBV9, the J gene TRBJ1-1; 8 nucleotides match TRBD1. Germline V gene lookup returns CDR1 SGDLS and CDR2 YYNGEE. The CDR3 spans 14 residues. Trimming cost V 4 bases and J 7 bases; bases outside gene matches: 9. CDR3 sequence (DNA): TGTGCCAGCAGCACCGGACAGGGTAGAGGTGAAGCTTTCTTT. This encodes CASSTGQGRGEAFF.

The chain has TRBV10-3 and TRBJ2-3; D ambiguous. CDR1 and CDR2 (germline): ENHRY, SYGVKD. The CDR3 covers 16 residues. The ends were cut back, 11 bases at V and 0 bases at J, with 21 bases in the middle. CDR3 sequence: CAAQARAYSSTDTQYF. The CDR3 DNA reads TGTGCCGCCCAGGCTCGCGCATATTCTAGCACAGATACGCAGTATTTT.